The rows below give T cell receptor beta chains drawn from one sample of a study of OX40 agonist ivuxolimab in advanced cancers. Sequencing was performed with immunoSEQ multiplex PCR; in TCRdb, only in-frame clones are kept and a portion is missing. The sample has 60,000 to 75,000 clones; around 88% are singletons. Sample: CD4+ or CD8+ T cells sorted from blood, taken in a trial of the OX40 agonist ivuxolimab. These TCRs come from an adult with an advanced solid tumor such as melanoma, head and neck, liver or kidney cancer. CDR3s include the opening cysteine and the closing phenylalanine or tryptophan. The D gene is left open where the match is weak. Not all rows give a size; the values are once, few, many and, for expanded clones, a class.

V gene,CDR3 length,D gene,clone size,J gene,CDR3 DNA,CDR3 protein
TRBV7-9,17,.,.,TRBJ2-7,TGTGCCAGCAGCTCCGACGGAGGGGGGCAGGGGGACTACGAGCAGTACTTC,CASSSDGGGQGDYEQYF
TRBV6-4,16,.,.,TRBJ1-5,TGTGCCAGCAGGATACCCACAAGGACAGTTCATCAGCCCCAGCATTTT,CASRIPTRTVHQPQHF
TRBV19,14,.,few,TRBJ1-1,TGTGCCAGCAACAGGAGGGCAGAAAACACTGAAGCTTTCTTT,CASNRRAENTEAFF
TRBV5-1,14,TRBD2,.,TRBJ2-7,TGCGCCAGCAGCTCTAGCGGGGGGAACTACGAGCAGTACTTC,CASSSSGGNYEQYF
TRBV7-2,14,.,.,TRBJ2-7,TGTGCCAGCAGCTTAGCTAGCGGCTCCTACGAGCAGTACTTC,CASSLASGSYEQYF
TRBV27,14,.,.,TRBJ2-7,TGTGCCAGCAGGACTGGACTGCCGGCTTACGAGCAGTACTTC,CASRTGLPAYEQYF
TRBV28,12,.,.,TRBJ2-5,TGTGCCAGCAGCGCCGGGATGCGGGCCCAGTACTTC,CASSAGMRAQYF
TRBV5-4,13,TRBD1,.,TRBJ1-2,TGTGCCAGCAGCCCTACAGGGGCCTATGGCTACACCTTC,CASSPTGAYGYTF
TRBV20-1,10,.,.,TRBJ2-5,TGCAGTCTGTCAAGAGAGGCCCAGTACTTC,CSLSREAQYF
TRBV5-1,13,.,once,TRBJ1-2,TGCGCCAGCAGCCTCAGTCCTAACTATGGCTACACCTTC,CASSLSPNYGYTF
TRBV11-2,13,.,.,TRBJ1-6,TGTGCCAGCAGCTTACACGGTAATTCACCCCTCCACTTT,CASSLHGNSPLHF
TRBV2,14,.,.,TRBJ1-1,TGTGCCAGCAGTGTAAGCAGGGGGAACACTGAAGCTTTCTTT,CASSVSRGNTEAFF
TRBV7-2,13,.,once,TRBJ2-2,TGTGCCAGCAGCCCCAGGAAGCCCGGGGAGCTGTTTTTT,CASSPRKPGELFF
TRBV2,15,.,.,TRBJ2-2,TGTGCCAGCAGTGATGAAGGGGTTAGAACCGGGGAGCTGTTTTTT,CASSDEGVRTGELFF
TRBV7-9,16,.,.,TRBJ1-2,TGTGCCAGCAGCCCGACGTGGGGGACTACTAACTATGGCTACACCTTC,CASSPTWGTTNYGYTF
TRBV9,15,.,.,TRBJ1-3,TGTGCCAGCAGTCGGGGGGTTATCTCTGGAAACACCATATATTTT,CASSRGVISGNTIYF